This T cell receptor beta chain emerged from a study of T cell changes during pregnancy in multiple sclerosis (dated by TCRdb to 2018 to 2020). Describing the broader study: In women with multiple sclerosis, the researchers looked at how the T cell repertoire shifted as pregnancy progressed.

Points on this clone: The antigen it recognizes is unknown. No per-base quality is available; no much larger clone lies one base away.

Library preparation was by the immunoSEQ multiplex PCR assay. Held by TCRdb, this immuneACCESS table contains in-frame sequences only and omits some clones. Under half of the omission traces to an unresolved V gene where checked; the cause of the rest is unknown. This sample lists under 45,000 clones; 95% to 96% were detected once. The top ten clones comprise 0.89% of the sample. From the germline V gene, CDR1 is MDHEN and CDR2 is SYDVKM. From cysteine to phenylalanine, the CDR3 is 14 amino acids long. Here the CDR3 DNA is all that survives: 42 bases in frame from base 1. Relative to germline, V is missing 3 bases and J is missing 14 bases, with 11 bases of the junction outside any gene match.

The sequencing here drew on peripheral blood, taken in the second trimester of pregnancy. This TCR derives from a female donor with multiple sclerosis, enrolled in a pregnancy study. The rearranged chain carries TRBV28 and TRBJ2-3, and TRBD2 matches 10 of the central bases. Read as DNA, the sequence is TGTGCCAGCAGTTTGGCCCTAGCGGGAGCGGGGGGGTATTTT. Translation gives CASSLALAGAGGYF. Extended through the reference TRBV28 and TRBJ2-3 proteins, this CDR3 yields the full variable domain: DVKVTQSSRYLVKRTGEKVFLECVQDMDHENMFWYRQDPGLGLRLIYFSYDVKMKEKGDIPEGYSVSREKKERFSLILESASTNQTSMYLCASSLALAGAGGYFGPGTRLTVL.